This T cell receptor (beta chain) stems from a study of blood T cell repertoires in COVID-19 (dated by TCRdb to the early 2020s). For context, the study as a whole: Collaborator samples came from the United States, Italy and Spain and covered acute and convalescent phases of COVID-19. The repertoires were made available in a free public database intended to serve as a resource for research on the immune response to SARS-CoV-2. The material from the prospective study consisted of cDNA or gDNA derived from T cells, B-cell-depleted T cells, or PBMCs. Subjects who had been exposed to COVID-19, were actively infected with it, or had recovered from it provided the deeply sampled blood TCRbeta repertoires that made up the dataset. A de-identified subject ID, COVID-19 status, age in years and sex were almost always included in the sample metadata. Samples were obtained from the ongoing ImmuneRACE study (first 160 participants) and from over 1,000 subjects provided by 6 global collaborators. HLA class I and class II types, where available, came from metadata supplied by the sample provider rather than from assay-based typing.

TCRbeta CDR3 regions were amplified from genomic DNA by means of the immunoSEQ Assay, a bias-controlled multiplex PCR. As for how the authors treated the data: The number of nucleated cells in each sample was estimated from the amplification of reference gene primers within the assay. To quantify the absolute abundance of each unique TCRbeta CDR3 rearrangement, sequence reads were collapsed and filtered. For each sample, productive Simpson clonality was calculated as the square root of Simpson's diversity index across productive rearrangements. The immuneACCESS repertoire file appears here via TCRdb, limited to in-frame rearrangements. These files lack a portion of the clones; in checked studies, under half of the deficit traces to unresolved V genes, and the cause of the others is not known. The D gene and trimming were derived from the DNA, and the V and J assignments and clone size from that table. The sample table contains 150,000 to 200,000 clones; only one count was recorded for 88% of them. The ten largest make up approximately 4.4% of the sample.

Summary of the overall study and its limitations: The amount of clinical and demographic metadata varied by source and participant and was provided uncurated.

The collaborating institutions used their own protocols to collect whole blood in K2EDTA tubes. Collaborator samples were shipped for TCRbeta analysis as frozen whole blood, isolated PBMCs, or DNA extracted from either sample type. This clone has just one count. Its antigen remains unidentified. There are no base qualities to consult, and no much larger clone falls within one base. There are 13 amino acids in the CDR3, from cysteine to phenylalanine inclusive. Just CDR3 DNA is preserved here, 39 bases in frame from base 1. V drops 2 bases and J drops 3 bases, leaving 7 bases in between. The germline V gene (reference sequence) supplies CDR1 MNHNY and CDR2 SVGAGI.

Here the chain combines TRBV6-6 and TRBJ1-2; TRBD1 is a weak D gene call, 5 bases matching. Sequencing was performed on peripheral blood. The sequence derives from a human donor in a cohort sampled during active COVID-19. The encoded CDR3 is CASSYRRDYGYTF. The bases read TGTGCCAGCAGTTACCGCAGGGACTATGGCTACACCTTC.